This TCR beta chain was profiled in a study of neurological immune-mediated disorders. Germline assignment: CDR1 DFQATT and CDR2 SNEGSKA (reference sequence). With 3 bases removed from V and 4 bases from J, the gap between germline ends came to 15 bases. CDR3 length: 14 residues. This clonotype was detected ten times or more. TCRdb processed the 5' RACE reads anew with MiXCR; each CDR3 protein has one entry. Counted here are 25,000 to 30,000 distinct CDR3 sequences, 10% to 15% occurring once; the ten biggest clones make up 6.5% to 9%. The sample consisted of PBMCs. The TCR sequence derives from a man aged 55 to 70 in good health. The V gene is TRBV20-1, the J gene TRBJ1-2, with D perhaps TRBD1 (5 bases). In DNA form, the CDR3 reads TGCAGTGCTAGTTTCGGAGACAGTTCCTATGGCTACACCTTC. The encoded protein is CSASFGDSSYGYTF.